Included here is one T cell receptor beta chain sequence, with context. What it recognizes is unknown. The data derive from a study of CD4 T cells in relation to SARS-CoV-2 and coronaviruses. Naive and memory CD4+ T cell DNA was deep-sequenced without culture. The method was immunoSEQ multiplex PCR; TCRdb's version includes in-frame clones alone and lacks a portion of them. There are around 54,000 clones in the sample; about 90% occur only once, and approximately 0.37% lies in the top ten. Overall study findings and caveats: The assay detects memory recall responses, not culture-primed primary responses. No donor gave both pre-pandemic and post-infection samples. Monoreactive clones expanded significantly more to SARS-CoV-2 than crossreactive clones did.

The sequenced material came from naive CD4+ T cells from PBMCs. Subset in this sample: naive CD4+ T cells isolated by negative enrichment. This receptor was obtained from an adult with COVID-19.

In nucleotides, the CDR3 is TGTGCCAGCAGCCAAGGGGGCAGGGGGAACATTCAGTACTTC. Translating gives CASSQGGRGNIQYF. The gene calls are TRBV3-1 (or the pseudogene TRBV3-2) and TRBJ2-4; 7 positions agree with TRBD1. With V trimmed by 1 base and J by 7 bases, 4 bases remained unmatched. From germline, CDR1 is LGHDT and CDR2 YNNKEL (reference sequence). This CDR3 is built from 14 residues.